This TCR beta chain was profiled in a study of cytomegalovirus exposure and HLA in healthy donors. Study background: Membership in the Caucasian-associated ancestry cluster was found for about 80% of a few hundred genotyped donors.

The CDR3 is 18 residues long. Germline CDR1 and CDR2: LNHDA and SQIVND (reference sequence). The V and J ends lost 3 bases and 1 base respectively, with 21 bases between them. Note on this clone: Its cognate antigen is unknown.

Study observations and caveats: Some V segments (TRBV6-2 and TRBV6-3 among them) were excluded as indistinguishable. Prior analysis indicated that the majority of TCR beta V segments exhibited productivity approximately 90% or approximately 30% of the time.

The PCR made use of 60 Vbeta and 13 Jbeta primers. Authors' processing steps: A follow-up analysis tallied 70 million to 80 million unique TCR beta chains, 8.5 million to 14 million shared. The method was immunoSEQ multiplex PCR; TCRdb's version includes in-frame clones alone and lacks a portion of them. That table is the source of V, J and clone size, and D and trimming were worked out from the DNA. The sample holds roughly 160,000 clones, 80% seen once. Source material: PBMCs. The sequence came from a woman aged 45-65 years in good health and CMV-seropositive. This rearrangement joins TRBV19 to TRBJ1-1; no clear D gene. The CDR3 protein is CASSMQPAIGGRNTEAFF. CDR3 nucleotides: TGTGCCAGTAGTATGCAACCCGCAATCGGTGGGAGGAACACTGAAGCTTTCTTT.